Each of the 12 T cell receptor beta chains below was sequenced from the same sample in a study of beta chain features in type 1 diabetes. The whole isolated RNA underwent reverse transcription, so sequencing captured expressed TCRB transcripts. Produced via immunoSEQ multiplex PCR; TCRdb's table is partial and in-frame only. Here the sample spans roughly 150,000 clones, around 8% being singletons. The sequenced sample was central memory CD4+ T cells from blood. These receptors originate from a man younger than 35 in good health.

The chain couples TRBV19 to TRBJ1-5; D remains unclear. V was clipped by 3 bases and J by 1 base, with 7 bases between them. The CDR3 length is 14 residues. The V gene's germline CDR1 is LNHDA and CDR2 SQIVND (reference sequence). The CDR3 coding sequence is TGTGCCAGTAGTATCACCGGGAGCAATCAGCCCCAGCATTTT. It encodes CASSITGSNQPQHF. Filled out from reference TRBV19 and TRBJ1-5, the complete variable domain reads DGGITQSPKYLFRKEGQNVTLSCEQNLNHDAMYWYRQDPGQGLRLIYYSQIVNDFQKGDIAEGYSVSREKKESFPLTVTSAQKNPTAFYLCASSITGSNQPQHFGDGTRLSIL.

This clone appeared a few times. This chain connects TRBV28 to TRBJ1-1; D is possibly TRBD1 (5 bases). The CDR3 runs 12 residues. V lost 8 bases and J lost 11, with 18 bases in between. Germline lookup yields CDR1 MDHEN and CDR2 SYDVKM. Here the CDR3 DNA reads TGTGCCAGCTCACCCGGGACTGGGGGGGCTTTCTTT. Amino acid sequence: CASSPGTGGAFF.

This clone occurred a few times. J is TRBJ1-1 and V is TRBV6-6; TRBD1 aligns across 9 bases. Per germline, CDR1 MNHNY and CDR2 SVGAGI (reference sequence). J gave up 4 bases and V 5 bases, and 8 bases lay outside the gene matches. There are 15 residues in the CDR3. The CDR3 DNA sequence: TGTGCCAGCAGTCCGAGTGACAGGGGGGTCACTGAAGCTTTCTTT. Its translation: CASSPSDRGVTEAFF.

This clone has only a few counts. J is TRBJ2-6 and V is TRBV7-9, with a tentative D call TRBD1 (6 bases). CDR3 length: 14 amino acids. The V and J ends lost 8 bases and 1 base respectively, with 9 bases between them. Germline loops: CDR1 SEHNR, CDR2 FQNEAQ (reference sequence). For the CDR3, the DNA is TGTGCCAGCGCTCAGGGGTCTGGGGCCAACGTCCTGACTTTC. It is translated as CASAQGSGANVLTF.

The chain recombines TRBV30 with TRBJ1-2; D might be TRBD1 (5 bases). CDR3 length: 14 residues. Germline V gives CDR1 GTSNPN, CDR2 SVGIG (reference sequence). Trimming removed 8 bases from V and 4 bases from J, with 20 bases in between. The CDR3 protein is CARSLQGQGYGYTF. The CDR3 DNA reads as TGTGCCCGATCCCTCCAGGGCCAAGGCTATGGCTACACCTTC. Complete variable domain (other parts from reference TRBV30 and TRBJ1-2): SQTIHQWPATLVQPVGSPLSLECTVEGTSNPNLYWYRQAAGRGLQLLFYSVGIGQISSEVPQNLSASRPQDRQFILSSKKLLLSDSGFYLCARSLQGQGYGYTFGSGTRLTVV.

This clone was counted between two and nine times. The chain couples TRBV21-1 to TRBJ1-5. TRBV21-1 is given as a pseudogene. The CDR3 extends over 15 amino acids. The CDR3 spells CASGRGGDGNQPQHF. CDR3 DNA sequence: TGTGCCAGCGGACGTGGGGGGGATGGCAATCAGCCCCAGCATTTT.

The CDR3 spells CASSRFGGGNQPQHF. DNA for the CDR3: TGTGCCAGCAGCCGGTTTGGGGGCGGCAATCAGCCCCAGCATTTT. The rearrangement links TRBV7-2 to TRBJ1-5; D is perhaps TRBD1 (6 bases). The CDR3 is 15 amino acids. Germline CDR1 and CDR2: SGHTA and FQGNSA. The germline V and J ends were trimmed by 5 bases and 2 bases, with 13 bases remaining between them.

In its sample, this clone was seen a few times. The V gene is TRBV5-1, the J gene TRBJ2-7, with 7 bases identical to TRBD2. This CDR3 is built from 14 residues. V shed 4 bases, J shed 3 bases, and the junction held 7 bases outside the gene matches. Germline CDR1 and CDR2: SGHRS and YFSETQ. This CDR3 reads CASSRGRDNYEQYF. For the CDR3, the DNA is TGCGCCAGCAGCCGAGGGAGGGATAACTACGAGCAGTACTTC.

The V call is TRBV6-4, the J call TRBJ1-1, with D possibly being TRBD1 (6 bases). This CDR3 comprises 14 residues. The ends were cut back, 6 bases at V and 0 bases at J, with 11 bases in the middle. Germline loops: CDR1 MRHNA, CDR2 SNTAGT. The CDR3 DNA is TGTGCCAGCAGAATTACAGGGATGAACACTGAAGCTTTCTTT. Amino acid sequence: CASRITGMNTEAFF.

This clone was observed a handful of times. The chain joins TRBV5-4 to TRBJ2-7, with D perhaps TRBD2 (5 bases). V lost 4 bases, J lost 3 bases, and 14 bases lay in between. This CDR3 has 14 residues. Germline values: CDR1 SGHNT, CDR2 YYREEE (reference sequence). The CDR3 is CASSPSGIGYEQYF. CDR3 in DNA: TGTGCCAGCAGCCCTTCGGGAATAGGCTACGAGCAGTACTTC.

This chain links TRBV5-6 with TRBJ2-2, with 10 bases lining up with TRBD1. Trimming took 3 bases from V and 3 from J; bases not matched to a gene: 2. This CDR3 contains 15 residues. CDR1 is SGHDT and CDR2 is YYEEEE in the germline V gene. The DNA of the CDR3 is TGTGCCAGCAGCTGGGGGACAGGGGACACCGGGGAGCTGTTTTTT. Protein product: CASSWGTGDTGELFF.

This clone has a handful of counts. The chain links TRBV28 to TRBJ2-4; TRBD1 matches at 7 bases. Germline values: CDR1 MDHEN, CDR2 SYDVKM. V shed 9 bases, J shed 0 bases, and the junction held 2 bases outside the gene matches. The length of the CDR3 is 13 residues. The CDR3 region has the DNA TGTGCCAGTAGACAGGGAGCCAAAAACATTCAGTACTTC. Translated: CASRQGAKNIQYF.